This T cell receptor (beta chain) was sequenced in a study of human T cells and chemical hapten exposure. At the level of the study: Across its approximately 25 weeks, the study gave patients weekly diphenylcyclopropenone doses to the scalp. Study-wide points: Alopecia in the donors means their immune response may deviate from healthy people's. Counts of expanded TCRs at PT1 were positively correlated with patch test score.

TCRdb re-called the RACE reads with MiXCR, one entry per CDR3 protein. There are just over 80,000 distinct CDR3 sequences in the sample; about 10% occur only once, and around 4.4% lies in the top ten. In this sample, this clonotype turned up a few times. Its antigen remains unidentified. The CDR3 is 14 residues long. Germline lookup yields CDR1 KGHSH and CDR2 LQKENI. Between the trimmed V and J ends, which lost 3 bases and 1 base, there was a span of 9 bases. Time point in this sample: patch test 1, 2 weeks after DPC sensitization. Indicated treatment: therapeutic diphenylcyclopropenone sensitization with weekly scalp DPC.

V and J are TRBV18 and TRBJ1-1, with TRBD1 as a possible D gene (5 bases). The source material was whole blood, sampled in connection with sensitization to the hapten diphenylcyclopropenone (DPC). This TCR came from a woman aged 45-60 years with alopecia areata. Some clones in this sample may be carry-over from other donors' samples. The CDR3 DNA reads as TGTGCCAGCTCACCGAGCGGGACGAACACTGAAGCTTTCTTT. This encodes CASSPSGTNTEAFF.